This T cell receptor (beta chain) was recorded in a study of blood T cells in healthy people across ages (dated by TCRdb to between 2014 and 2016). Regarding the study in general: Template switching captured roughly one uniquely barcoded TCR beta cDNA molecule per two T cells in model experiments. Age-related changes in TCR beta repertoire diversity were measured in the study by deep sequencing normalized with unique cDNA molecular identifiers. The donors were divided into four age groups: young (average around 17 years), middle-aged (almost 40), aged (approximately 62) and long-lived (82). To avoid experimental bias, donors of different ages were distributed randomly across sequencing lanes. Using the same blood draw, the study looked at two additional independent replicas of 1 million unique cDNA reads for two donors, one aged 18 to 30 and the other aged 80 or older. The investigation overall reported the following: As age increased, observed TCR beta diversity per million T cells dropped in a roughly linear way, and a significant reduction was already evident by age 40. Donor CMV infection status was unknown, potentially confounding age-related changes in expanded clonotypes. Compared with the aged group, the long-lived group had more naive CD4+ T cells, fewer expanded clones and increased TCR diversity, a pattern suggesting age selection. The percentage of naive T cells measured by flow cytometry correlated strongly with observed TCR beta diversity. Estimates of total diversity based on one million sequenced T cells were regarded as lower bounds and as underestimates. Bulk unsorted PBMC profiling prevented conclusive comparison of naive and antigen-experienced compartments.

V loses 6 bases of germline sequence and J loses 2 bases, and the interval between the two ends is 22 bases. The cysteine opens and the phenylalanine closes a CDR3 of 17 amino acids. Only the CDR3 portion is preserved as DNA: 51 bases, with reading frame beginning at the first base. Library preparation employed 5' RACE. A second PCR of roughly 7 to 11 cycles was performed with a sample-barcoded 5' primer and a J-beta primer mix. A unique molecular identifier was introduced onto each TCR beta cDNA molecule by a template-switch 5' adaptor carrying 12 random nucleotides. Each sample yielded at least 2.5 million CDR3-containing paired-end reads. First-strand cDNA was synthesized from all RNA with the Mint cDNA synthesis kit, primed by a TRBC-specific oligonucleotide. Following uracil-DNA glycosylase treatment, a first 18-cycle PCR with universal primers M1SS and BC2_uni_R was performed on all cDNA. On the authors' methods: Each sample was normalized by randomly selecting 1 million high-quality reads, each carrying a distinct molecular identifier. Instead of being binned into consensus sequences, reads with shared molecular identifiers were discarded. MiTCR, run with a Q25 quality threshold and the strictest error-elimination algorithm, handled CDR3 identification, clonotype clustering and error correction. A nonparametric unseen species model with Euler transformation was used to estimate lower-bound total TCR beta diversity. TCRdb applied fastp at Q25 and MiXCR to the public reads, then kept only in-frame beta chains. One record per CDR3 amino acid sequence lists the most common genes and DNA. TCRdb, not the authors, supplied the V and J calls. The sample table lists approximately 1,700,000 distinct CDR3 sequences, approximately 39% of them with a count of one. Around 23% of the sample goes to the ten largest clones.

To note about this clonotype: Its antigen is not yet known. No quality values exist for individual bases; no much larger clone is one base distant.

The approximately 40 donors, aged roughly 6 to 100 years, were systemically healthy Caucasian individuals from Russia. Each donor gave roughly 11 milliliters of peripheral blood, drawn into EDTA-treated Vacutainer tubes. Ficoll-Paque density-gradient centrifugation was used to isolate PBMCs, with at least 6.5 million per sample. Total RNA, at least 6 micrograms per sample, was extracted from PBMCs with Trizol reagent. Naive CD45RAhigh/CD27high T cell percentages were measured by flow cytometry on a PBMC aliquot from every donor. Material: blood. The chain employs TRBV12-3 or TRBV12-4 and TRBJ2-5; the D match is possibly TRBD1 or TRBD2, with 5 bases aligned in each. The receptor was derived from a human donor in good health. The DNA reads TGTGCCAGCAGGGGGGACGGGGCTGCCTCGGGGCAAGAGACCCAGTACTTC. Protein translation: CASRGDGAASGQETQYF.